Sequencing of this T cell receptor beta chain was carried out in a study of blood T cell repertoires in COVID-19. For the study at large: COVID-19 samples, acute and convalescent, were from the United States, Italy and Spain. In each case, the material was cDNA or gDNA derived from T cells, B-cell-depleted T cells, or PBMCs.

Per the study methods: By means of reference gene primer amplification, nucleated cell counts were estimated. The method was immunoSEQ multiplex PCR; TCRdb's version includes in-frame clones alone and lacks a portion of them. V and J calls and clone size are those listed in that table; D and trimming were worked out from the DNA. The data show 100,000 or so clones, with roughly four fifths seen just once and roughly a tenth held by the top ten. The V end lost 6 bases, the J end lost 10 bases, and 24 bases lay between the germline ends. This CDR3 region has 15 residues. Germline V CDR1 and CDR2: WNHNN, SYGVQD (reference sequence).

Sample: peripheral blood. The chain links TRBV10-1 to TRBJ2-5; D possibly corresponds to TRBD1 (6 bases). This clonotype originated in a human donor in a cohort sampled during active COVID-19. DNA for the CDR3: TGCGCCAGCAGCGCCAACAGGCTGGGGGCGTTCGGCCAGTACTTC. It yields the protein CASSANRLGAFGQYF.